This entry describes one T cell receptor beta chain. The sample comes from a study of blood T cell repertoires in COVID-19. Original handling: Nucleated cell number was recorded as an estimate derived from reference gene primer amplification. Using immunoSEQ multiplex PCR, the repertoire was profiled, and TCRdb retains in-frame clones only, with some absent. D and trimming were read from the DNA, whereas the V and J calls and clone size are those reported in that table. The table includes 370,000 or so clones, about four fifths detected once. This receptor was taken from a human donor with acute or convalescent COVID-19. The donor label of this sample is uncertain. Sequencing was carried out using peripheral blood.

This chain's CDR3 is CASSQPGLAGISNEQFF. CDR3 sequence (DNA): TGTGCCAGCAGCCAGCCCGGACTAGCGGGAATAAGCAATGAGCAGTTCTTC. The rearrangement uses TRBV3-1 (or the pseudogene TRBV3-2) and TRBJ2-1; 12 bases map to TRBD2. The length of the CDR3 is 17 residues. Germline V lookup: CDR1 LGHDT, CDR2 YNNKEL (reference sequence). After removal of 3 bases from V and 6 bases from J, the junction contained 9 bases not matched to a gene.